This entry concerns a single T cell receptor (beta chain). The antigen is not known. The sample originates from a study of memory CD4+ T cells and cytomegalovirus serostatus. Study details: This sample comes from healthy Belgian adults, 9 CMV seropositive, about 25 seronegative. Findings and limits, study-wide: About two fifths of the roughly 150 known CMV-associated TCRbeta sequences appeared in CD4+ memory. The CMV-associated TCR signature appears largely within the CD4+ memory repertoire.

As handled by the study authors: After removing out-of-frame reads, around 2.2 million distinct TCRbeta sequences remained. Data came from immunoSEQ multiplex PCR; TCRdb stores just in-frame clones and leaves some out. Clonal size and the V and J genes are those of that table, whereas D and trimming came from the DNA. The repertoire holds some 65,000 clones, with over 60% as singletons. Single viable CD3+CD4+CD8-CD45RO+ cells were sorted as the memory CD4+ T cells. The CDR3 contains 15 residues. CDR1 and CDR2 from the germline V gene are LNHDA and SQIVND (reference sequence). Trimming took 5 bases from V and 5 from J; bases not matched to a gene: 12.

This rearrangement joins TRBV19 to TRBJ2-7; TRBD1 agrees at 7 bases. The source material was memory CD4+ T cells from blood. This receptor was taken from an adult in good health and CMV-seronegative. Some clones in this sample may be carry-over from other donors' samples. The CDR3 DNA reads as TGTGCCAGTAGTCTAAAACAGGGGATGAGTGACGAGCAGTACTTC. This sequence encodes CASSLKQGMSDEQYF.